The 31 T cell receptor beta chains reported below all come from one sample, sequenced in a study of response to subunit inactivated influenza vaccine. Each CDR3 protein gets one entry after TCRdb re-called the RT-PCR reads with MiXCR. This table has roughly 650,000 distinct CDR3 sequences, 15% to 17% appearing once. Specimen: PBMCs from blood, collected 11 to 12 days after vaccination. The receptors were sampled from a man aged 45-60 years who received an inactivated influenza vaccine.

In its sample, this clonotype was seen a few times. The chain recombines TRBV6-2 or TRBV6-3 with TRBJ2-2; possible D gene TRBD2, 6 bases. Germline V gives CDR1 MNHEY, CDR2 SVGEGT. The CDR3 sequence is 15 residues long. V was cut by 1 base and J by 4 bases, with 10 bases left in between. The DNA for the CDR3 is TGTGCCAGCAGTTACTTACTAGCTGGCACCGGGGAGCTGTTTTTT. Protein: CASSYLLAGTGELFF.

This clonotype was recorded many times. The chain has TRBV6-6 and TRBJ1-5, with a weak D call TRBD1 (6 bases). The CDR3 length is 12 residues. The ends were cut back, 8 bases at V and 1 base at J, with 6 bases in the middle. The germline CDR1 and CDR2 sequences are MNHNY and SVGAGI (reference sequence). CDR3 nucleotides: TGTGCCAGCCAGGGGAGCAATCAGCCCCAGCATTTT. It yields the protein CASQGSNQPQHF.

Relative to its sample, this clonotype is medium-sized. The chain couples TRBV29-1 to TRBJ2-5; D is ambiguous. The CDR3 contains 10 residues. V lost 4 bases and J 5 bases, leaving 5 bases between the germline ends. Germline loops: CDR1 SQVTM, CDR2 ANQGSEA. CDR3 nucleotide sequence: TGCAGCGTTGTATTCGAGACCCAGTACTTC. It is translated as CSVVFETQYF.

This clonotype was seen a handful of times. The chain employs TRBV20-1 and TRBJ2-7; D gene unclear. With 0 bases removed from V and 5 bases from J, the gap between germline ends came to 14 bases. Looked up from germline, CDR1 is DFQATT and CDR2 is SNEGSKA (reference sequence). CDR3 length: 14 amino acids. CDR3 protein: CSARDLTSFDEQYF. CDR3 nucleotide sequence: TGCAGTGCTAGAGATCTTACGTCCTTTGACGAGCAGTACTTC.

V is TRBV2 and J is TRBJ2-7; 9 nucleotides match TRBD1. Germline trimming cut 2 bases from V and 4 bases from J; bases unmatched to any gene: 12. In germline, CDR1 is SNHLY, CDR2 FYNNEI. This CDR3 has 17 residues. The CDR3 sequence is CASSEYRDRVGPYEQYF. The CDR3 coding sequence is TGTGCCAGCAGTGAATACCGGGACAGGGTAGGGCCGTACGAGCAGTACTTC.

The chain is built from TRBV6-2 or TRBV6-3 and TRBJ2-1, with 7 nucleotides matching TRBD1. The CDR3 spans 14 residues. V lost 7 bases, J lost 7 bases, and 10 bases stayed unmatched. Germline lookup yields CDR1 MNHEY and CDR2 SVGEGT. CDR3 amino acids: CASTSSLQGNEQFF. CDR3 DNA sequence: TGTGCCAGCACAAGTTCGTTACAGGGGAATGAGCAGTTCTTC.

The table lists this clonotype with many counts. The gene calls are TRBV5-1 and TRBJ2-1, with TRBD1 matching 7 bases. Germline-derived CDR1 and CDR2 are SGHRS and YFSETQ. V shed 4 bases and J 7 bases; nucleotides not matched to a gene: 11. CDR3 length: 15 amino acids. CDR3 protein: CASSPSGTEDNEQFF. In DNA form, the CDR3 reads TGCGCCAGCAGCCCTTCCGGGACAGAGGATAATGAGCAGTTCTTC.

The rearrangement uses TRBV7-8 and TRBJ2-3, with TRBD2 matching 7 bases. This CDR3 comprises 16 residues. The germline CDR1 and CDR2 sequences are SGHVS and FQNEAQ. The ends lost 4 bases at V and 4 bases at J; junction bases unmatched: 11. The CDR3 DNA sequence: TGTGCCAGCAGCTCAGGACTAGTGGGGTCAGCAGATACGCAGTATTTT. Translating gives CASSSGLVGSADTQYF. Complete variable domain (other parts from reference TRBV7-8 and TRBJ2-3): GAGVSQSPRYKVAKRGQDVALRCDPISGHVSLFWYQQALGQGPEFLTYFQNEAQLDKSGLPSDRFFAERPEGSVSTLKIQRTQQEDSAVYLCASSSGLVGSADTQYFGPGTRLTVL.

This clonotype has just a few counts. The chain has TRBV11-2 and TRBJ1-6; D is undetermined. V lost 5 bases, J lost 0 bases, and 11 bases lay in between. The CDR3 runs to 16 residues. From germline, CDR1 is SGHAT and CDR2 FQNNGV. The CDR3 region has the DNA TGTGCCAGCAGCGCCGGGATCTACTCCTATAATTCACCCCTCCACTTT. Protein product: CASSAGIYSYNSPLHF. The full variable domain, completed using reference TRBV11-2 and TRBJ1-6, is EAGVAQSPRYKIIEKRQSVAFWCNPISGHATLYWYQQILGQGPKLLIQFQNNGVVDDSQLPKDRFSAERLKGVDSTLKIQPAKLEDSAVYLCASSAGIYSYNSPLHFGNGTRLTVT.

The V and J genes are TRBV5-5 and TRBJ2-5, with 9 bases fitting TRBD1. V trimming: 1 base; J trimming: 3 bases; junction bases outside the gene matches: 10. The CDR3 consists of 17 residues. Germline V lookup: CDR1 SGHKS, CDR2 YYEKEE (reference sequence). CDR3 sequence: CASSLILGQGRKETQYF. Here the CDR3 DNA reads TGTGCCAGCAGCTTGATCTTGGGACAGGGACGGAAAGAGACCCAGTACTTC.

The V gene is TRBV5-1, the J gene TRBJ2-7; 8 bases are shared with TRBD2. Unmatched junction bases numbered 3, after V lost 1 base and J lost 0 bases. This CDR3 comprises 15 residues. Germline V gene data show CDR1 as SGHRS and CDR2 as YFSETQ. The CDR3 loop is CASSLHSGSSYEQYF. The CDR3 DNA reads TGCGCCAGCAGCTTGCACAGCGGGAGCTCCTACGAGCAGTACTTC.

The sample holds a few counts of this clonotype. The V gene is TRBV7-9, the J gene TRBJ2-5; D not resolved. V lost 4 bases and J 7 bases, leaving 10 bases between the germline ends. Germline V CDR1 and CDR2: SEHNR, FQNEAQ (reference sequence). The CDR3 length is 12 residues. The CDR3 coding sequence is TGTGCCAGCAGCTCATTAAAGGGGACCCAGTACTTC. Translation: CASSSLKGTQYF.

This chain joins TRBV10-3 and TRBJ2-5; a weak D match, TRBD1 (6 bases). Germline CDR1 ENHRY, CDR2 SYGVKD. The CDR3 consists of 15 residues. V was cut by 3 bases and J by 2 bases, with 13 bases left in between. CDR3 region: CAISDSQDRQETQYF. CDR3 coding DNA: TGTGCCATCAGTGATTCCCAGGACAGACAAGAGACCCAGTACTTC.

This clonotype was found a few times. The chain joins TRBV27 to TRBJ2-1; unclear D gene. V was shortened by 3 bases and J by 9 bases, with 9 bases between the two germline ends. In germline, CDR1 is MNHEY, CDR2 SMNVEV (reference sequence). This CDR3 contains 12 residues. CDR3 protein: CASSLGNGEQFF. The DNA of the CDR3 is TGTGCCAGCAGTTTGGGGAACGGTGAGCAGTTCTTC.

V usage is TRBV19 and J usage is TRBJ1-1; D ambiguous. V was clipped by 1 base and J by 1 base, with 10 bases between them. CDR3 length: 15 amino acids. Germline V gene lookup returns CDR1 LNHDA and CDR2 SQIVND (reference sequence). The CDR3 protein is CASSIAPVGNTEAFF. DNA for the CDR3: TGTGCCAGTAGTATAGCCCCGGTGGGGAACACTGAAGCTTTCTTT.

This chain links TRBV5-1 with TRBJ1-2; D not resolved. V lost 0 bases and J lost 5, with 11 bases in between. Germline CDR1 is SGHRS and CDR2 is YFSETQ. The CDR3 has 14 amino acids. The CDR3 here is CASSLEGQDYGYTF. The DNA for the CDR3 is TGCGCCAGCAGCTTGGAAGGCCAGGATTATGGCTACACCTTC.

This clonotype was observed a few times. V usage is TRBV12-3 or TRBV12-4 and J usage is TRBJ2-5, with 7 bases fitting TRBD1. The ends lost 6 bases at V and 1 base at J; junction bases unmatched: 5. The CDR3 length is 14 residues. CDR3 DNA: TGTGCCAGCAGCCCGGACAGGATCCAAGAGACCCAGTACTTC. It translates to CASSPDRIQETQYF.

The chain carries TRBV20-1 and TRBJ2-7; 7 bases agree with TRBD2. Germline CDR1 DFQATT, CDR2 SNEGSKA (reference sequence). V was pared by 5 bases and J by 2 bases, with 6 bases of the junction left unmatched. The CDR3 runs to 13 residues. The CDR3 protein is CSAGRAGTYEQYF. CDR3 in DNA: TGCAGTGCTGGACGAGCGGGGACCTACGAGCAGTACTTC.

The V and J genes are TRBV27 and TRBJ2-1; TRBD2 agrees at 9 bases. The CDR3 loop spans 14 amino acids. V was clipped by 10 bases and J by 3 bases; unmatched bases: 7. Germline assignment: CDR1 MNHEY and CDR2 SMNVEV (reference sequence). CDR3 in DNA: TGTGCCAACTTGGCGGGAGGGATCTACAATGAGCAGTTCTTC. Protein product: CANLAGGIYNEQFF.

To note about this clonotype: One end of the junction varies from germline; a read error may be responsible. The chain couples TRBV7-9 to TRBJ2-2; 9 nucleotides align to TRBD1. The CDR3 has 15 residues. Germline V gene data show CDR1 as SEHNR and CDR2 as FQNEAQ (reference sequence). DNA for the CDR3: TGTGCCAGCAGCCGGGACAGGGTCCCTCCCGGGGAGCTGATTTTT. Protein sequence: CASSRDRVPPGELIF. The whole variable domain, remainder taken from reference TRBV7-9 and TRBJ2-2, is DTGVSQNPRHKITKRGQNVTFRCDPISEHNRLYWYRQTLGQGPEFLTYFQNEAQLEKSRLLSDRFSAERPKGSFSTLEIQRTEQGDSAMYLCASSRDRVPPGELIFGEGSRLTVL.

The chain links TRBV5-5 to TRBJ2-3; 10 bases are shared with TRBD2. CDR3 length: 16 amino acids. Germline loops: CDR1 SGHKS, CDR2 YYEKEE (reference sequence). J gave up 0 bases and V 7 bases, and 8 bases lay outside the gene matches. The CDR3 region is CASCLPSGGSTDTQYF. The CDR3 DNA is TGTGCCAGCTGCCTTCCTAGCGGGGGAAGCACAGATACGCAGTATTTT.

The chain carries TRBV15 and TRBJ2-7; 8 bases map to TRBD1. Germline V gene sequence: CDR1 LNHNV, CDR2 YYDKDF (reference sequence). CDR3 length equals 16 residues. The V segment lost 1 base and the J segment 3 bases; nucleotides outside the gene matches: 8. The CDR3 nucleotides are TGTGCCACCAGCAGAGGAATCGGGACAGGAGTCTACGAGCAGTACTTC. Amino acids: CATSRGIGTGVYEQYF.

J is TRBJ1-2 and V is TRBV19; D ambiguous. The CDR3 is 14 amino acids. Per the germline V gene, CDR1 is LNHDA and CDR2 is SQIVND (reference sequence). V was clipped by 3 bases and J by 4 bases, with 12 bases between them. In DNA form, the CDR3 reads TGTGCCAGTAGTATTTCGGCGGTGGGCTATGGCTACACCTTC. Encoded protein: CASSISAVGYGYTF.

This clonotype occurred a few times. The rearrangement uses TRBV21-1 and TRBJ1-1; the table's TRBD1 call for D was not verified on the DNA. TRBV21-1 is a pseudogene segment. There are 16 residues in the CDR3. The CDR3 nucleotides are TGTGCCAGCAGCCACGGGACAGGGGGCGGGGGCACTGAAGCTTTCTTT. Translating it yields CASSHGTGGGGTEAFF.

This clonotype was observed once. The V and J genes are TRBV12-3 or TRBV12-4 and TRBJ2-7, with a tentative D call TRBD1 (5 bases). The ends were cut back, 4 bases at V and 8 bases at J, with 9 bases in the middle. The CDR3 consists of 11 residues. The CDR3: CASSSGRQQYF. The CDR3 DNA reads TGTGCCAGCAGTTCAGGGCGCCAGCAGTACTTC.

This clonotype was observed a handful of times. The genes are TRBV5-1 and TRBJ2-7; no clear D gene. This CDR3 is built from 15 residues. Germline V gene sequence: CDR1 SGHRS, CDR2 YFSETQ. Trimming cost V 0 bases and J 6 bases, with 16 bases left between them. The CDR3 sequence: CASSLEYHSLREQYF. The CDR3 DNA sequence: TGCGCCAGCAGCTTGGAGTATCATTCTCTGCGCGAGCAGTACTTC.

The chain carries TRBV19 and TRBJ2-3; TRBD1 matches 7 bases. V shed 4 bases and J 4 bases; nucleotides not matched to a gene: 8. CDR1 LNHDA and CDR2 SQIVND come from the germline V gene (reference sequence). CDR3 length equals 15 residues. The CDR3 sequence: CASSTPGQASDTQYF. CDR3 sequence (DNA): TGTGCCAGTAGTACCCCCGGACAGGCATCAGATACGCAGTATTTT.

Concerning this clonotype: The junction differs from germline at one of its ends, possibly a read error. The chain employs TRBV5-1 and TRBJ2-3; TRBD2 matches 14 bases. This CDR3 is 15 amino acids long. CDR1 is SGHRS, CDR2 YFSETQ, per germline. CDR3 sequence: CARSLGLAGEHTQYF. As DNA, the CDR3 is TGCGCCCGCAGCTTGGGACTAGCGGGAGAACATACGCAGTATTTT.

The chain carries TRBV20-1 and TRBJ2-7; 13 bases align to TRBD2. The germline gives CDR1 DFQATT, CDR2 SNEGSKA (reference sequence). The CDR3 totals 15 residues. V gave up 3 bases and J gave up 9 bases; unmatched junction bases: 11. DNA for the CDR3: TGCAGTGCTAGGGAATGGGGACTAGCGGGATCTGCGCAGTACTTC. Protein sequence: CSAREWGLAGSAQYF.

This clonotype was seen at least ten times. The chain is built from TRBV3-1 and TRBJ2-1, with a weak D call TRBD2 (6 bases). Germline V gives CDR1 LGHDT, CDR2 YNNKEL (reference sequence). Deletions cut 1 base from V and 8 bases from J, with 9 bases between. This CDR3 region has 13 residues. The CDR3 DNA is TGTGCCAGCAGCCAAGCGCGGGACCATGAGCAGTTCTTC. It yields the protein CASSQARDHEQFF.

This clonotype was observed a few times. The V call is TRBV15, the J call TRBJ2-2, with D maybe TRBD1 (6 bases). The V and J ends lost 3 bases and 0 bases respectively, with 11 bases between them. CDR1 LNHNV and CDR2 YYDKDF come from the germline V gene (reference sequence). The CDR3 length is 16 residues. The CDR3 loop reads CATSSFTGTNTGELFF. The CDR3 nucleotides are TGTGCCACCAGCAGCTTCACAGGGACGAACACCGGGGAGCTGTTTTTT.